Listed below are T cell receptor beta chains from one sample, sequenced in a study of Ad26.COV2.S vaccination and SARS-CoV-2 variants. This table comes from immunoSEQ multiplex PCR, and its TCRdb copy is limited to in-frame clones, with some not included. The data show tens of thousands of clones, roughly 85% seen once. The sequences come from peripheral blood, collected after recovery from COVID-19. All receptors come from a human donor who had recovered from COVID-19. Both conserved end residues are part of each CDR3. The order of the fields is CDR3 length, D gene, J gene, clone size, V gene, CDR3 protein, CDR3 DNA. A D gene is named only where the DNA matches it firmly. Clone size is not always given. Where it is, it says once, few, many or a class for expanded clones.

>14|.|TRBJ1-2|.|TRBV9
CASSIGRQAYGYTF
TGTGCCAGCAGCATAGGACGGCAGGCCTATGGCTACACCTTC
>13|.|TRBJ1-2|.|TRBV5-6
CASRERRVTGYTF
TGTGCCAGCAGGGAGCGGCGGGTAACTGGCTACACCTTC
>14|TRBD1|TRBJ1-4|.|TRBV7-9
CASSSTGGNEKLFF
TGTGCCAGCAGCTCGACAGGGGGAAATGAAAAACTGTTTTTT
>15|TRBD2|TRBJ2-2|.|TRBV28
CASRRLALNTGELFF
TGTGCCAGCAGACGACTAGCGCTGAACACCGGGGAGCTGTTTTTT
>12|.|TRBJ2-1|.|TRBV10-3
CAISVGDNEQFF
TGTGCCATCAGTGTAGGGGACAATGAGCAGTTCTTC
>14|TRBD2|TRBJ2-1|.|TRBV27
CASRLAGGHNEQFF
TGTGCCAGCAGACTAGCGGGAGGCCACAATGAGCAGTTCTTC
>15|.|TRBJ2-7|.|TRBV28
CASSLSVRKPYEQYF
TGTGCCAGCAGTTTATCTGTGCGCAAGCCCTACGAGCAGTACTTC
>12|.|TRBJ1-6|once|TRBV25-1
CASTRGNSPLHF
TGTGCCAGCACCCGAGGGAATTCACCCCTCCACTTT
>13|.|TRBJ1-1|.|TRBV19
CASSSQGFAEAFF
TGTGCCAGTTCTTCACAGGGCTTTGCTGAAGCTTTCTTT
>15|.|TRBJ1-3|.|TRBV2
CASSKDSHSGNTIYF
TGTGCCAGCAGTAAGGACAGTCACTCTGGAAACACCATATATTTT
>17|TRBD2|TRBJ2-2|.|TRBV6-1
CASSEGVAGVRNGELFF
TGTGCCAGCAGTGAAGGGGTAGCGGGAGTTCGTAACGGGGAGCTGTTTTTT
>13|.|TRBJ2-3|once|TRBV12-5
CASLGSGTDTQYF
TGTGCTAGCCTGGGTAGCGGCACAGATACGCAGTATTTT
>13|.|TRBJ2-1|.|TRBV29-1
CSVVGGSYNEQFF
TGCAGCGTTGTGGGCGGATCCTACAATGAGCAGTTCTTC